This T cell receptor beta chain was captured by sequencing in a study of blood T cell repertoires in COVID-19. Across the study: COVID-19 samples from acute and convalescent phases originated in the United States, Italy and Spain. T cells, B-cell-depleted T cells, or PBMCs supplied cDNA or gDNA.

This CDR3 is built from 15 residues. Germline loops: CDR1 MGHRA, CDR2 YSYEKL. V was trimmed by 0 bases and J by 4 bases, leaving 12 bases between them. Original methodology: Estimation of nucleated cell counts relied on the amplification of reference gene primers. TCRdb's copy holds only in-frame clones and misses some; the assay was immunoSEQ multiplex PCR. The D gene and trimming were derived from the DNA, and the V and J assignments and clone size from that table. The table includes about 140,000 clones, around three quarters detected once. This sequence originates from a man aged 60 to 69 with acute or convalescent COVID-19. Sequences were obtained from peripheral blood. The chain couples TRBV4-1 to TRBJ1-1; D gene unclear. The CDR3 sequence is CASSQDNSPATEAFF. CDR3 DNA: TGCGCCAGCAGCCAAGATAACAGCCCGGCCACTGAAGCTTTCTTT.